This T cell receptor beta chain was recovered during a study of shared clonotypes between healthy human individuals. Germline loops: CDR1 SNHLY, CDR2 FYNNEI. Trimming removed 2 bases from V and 4 bases from J; junction bases left unmatched: 6. There are 15 residues in the CDR3. In CD8 memory, CD45RO+ cells were put together with CCR7-negative CD45RA+ TemRA cells. Data came from immunoSEQ multiplex PCR; TCRdb stores just in-frame clones and leaves some out. The sample has more than 550,000 clones; less than 95% are singletons. This receptor was taken from a man between 18 and 35 years old in good health. Some clones in this sample may be carry-over from other donors' samples. V and J are TRBV2 and TRBJ2-7; 9 bases map to TRBD2. Sequencing was done on a sample of memory CD8+ T cells from PBMCs. The sample's subset: CD45RO+ cells pooled with CCR7-negative TemRA cells. The CDR3 DNA follows: TGTGCCAGCAGTGAAACGCTAGCGGGGAGTTACGAGCAGTACTTC. This gives the protein CASSETLAGSYEQYF.